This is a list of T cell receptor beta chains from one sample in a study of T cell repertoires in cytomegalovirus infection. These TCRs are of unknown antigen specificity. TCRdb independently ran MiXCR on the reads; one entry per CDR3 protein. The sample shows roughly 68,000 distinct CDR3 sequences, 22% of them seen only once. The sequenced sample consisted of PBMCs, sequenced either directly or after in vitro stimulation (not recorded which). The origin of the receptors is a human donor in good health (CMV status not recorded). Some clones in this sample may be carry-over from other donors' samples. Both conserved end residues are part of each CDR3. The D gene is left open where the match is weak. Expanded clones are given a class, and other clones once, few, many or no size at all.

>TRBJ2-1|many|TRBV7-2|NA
TGTGCCAGCAGCTTAGCGCCCTACAATGAGCAGTTCTTC
CASSLAPYNEQFF
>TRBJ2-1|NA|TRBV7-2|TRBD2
TGTGCCAGCAGCTTGGGACTAGCGGGAGTCGGGGTTGAGCAGTTCTTC
CASSLGLAGVGVEQFF
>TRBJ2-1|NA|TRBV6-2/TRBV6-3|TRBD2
TGTGCCAGCAGTTTCGAGACTAGCGGGAGGATCTACAATGAGCAGTTCTTC
CASSFETSGRIYNEQFF
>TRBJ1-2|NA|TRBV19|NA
TGTGCCAGTAGTTTGACCCCAAACCCCTATGGCTACACCTTC
CASSLTPNPYGYTF
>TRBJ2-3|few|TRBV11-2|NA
TGTGCCAGCAGCTTGGGTTCCGATACGCAGTATTTT
CASSLGSDTQYF
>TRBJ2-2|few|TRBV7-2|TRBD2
TGTGCCAGCAGCTTAGGGGGGGGAAGGAACACCGGGGAGCTGTTTTTT
CASSLGGGRNTGELFF
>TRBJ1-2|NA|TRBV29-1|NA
TGCAGCGTCGACACGGTAGCCAACTATGGCTACACCTTC
CSVDTVANYGYTF
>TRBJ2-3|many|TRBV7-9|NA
TGTGCCAGCAGCTCAGAGGTATCGGGAGCGTCGCAGTATTTT
CASSSEVSGASQYF
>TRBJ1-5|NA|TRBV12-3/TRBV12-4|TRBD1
TGTGCCAGCAGCACTATGACAGGGGGAGGTCAGCCCCAGCATTTT
CASSTMTGGGQPQHF
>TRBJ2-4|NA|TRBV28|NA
TGTGCCACCGGGCTCTCGCGGGCAGTGGGGAACATTCAGTACTTC
CATGLSRAVGNIQYF
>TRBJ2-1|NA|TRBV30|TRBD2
TGTGCCTGGAGTGGAGCGGGAGTGGGCTATGAGCAGTTCTTC
CAWSGAGVGYEQFF
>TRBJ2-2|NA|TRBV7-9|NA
TGTGCCAGCAGCCTGGGAGTGGAGGCCGGGGAGCTGTTTTTT
CASSLGVEAGELFF
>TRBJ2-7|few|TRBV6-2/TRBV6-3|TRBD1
TGTGCCAGCAGGGCCGGGACAGGGGGCTCCTACGAGCAGTACTTC
CASRAGTGGSYEQYF
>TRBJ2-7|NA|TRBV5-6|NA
TGTGCCAGCAGCGCGGACCTCGGACAGCCACCCCCCTACGAGCAGTACTTC
CASSADLGQPPPYEQYF
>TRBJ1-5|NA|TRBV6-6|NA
TGTGCCAGCACTCCTGGGTATAATCAGCCCCAGCATTTT
CASTPGYNQPQHF
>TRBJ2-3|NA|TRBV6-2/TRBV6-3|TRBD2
TGTGCCAGCAAGCTAGCGGGAGCAGATACGCAGTATTTT
CASKLAGADTQYF
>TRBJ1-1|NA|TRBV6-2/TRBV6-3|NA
TGTGCCAGCAGTTGGGCAGATCCTTTCGGGGGCGGCACTGAAGCTTTCTTT
CASSWADPFGGGTEAFF
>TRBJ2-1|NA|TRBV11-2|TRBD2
TGTGCCAGCAGCTTAGATGCGGTCGGGAGGGAGTTCTTC
CASSLDAVGREFF
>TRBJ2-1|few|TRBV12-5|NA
TGTGCTAGTGGTTTGGGCGACAGCTCCTACAATGAGCAGTTCTTC
CASGLGDSSYNEQFF
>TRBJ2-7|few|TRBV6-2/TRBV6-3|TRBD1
TGTGCCAGCAGTTATGACAGGGTTAAGCACGAGCAGTACTTC
CASSYDRVKHEQYF
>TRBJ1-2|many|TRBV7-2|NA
TGTGCCAGCAGCCCCCGGGGAACCGCGGGGAGTGGCTACACCTTC
CASSPRGTAGSGYTF
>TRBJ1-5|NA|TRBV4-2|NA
TGTGCCAGCAGCCCACAACTGAATAGCAATCAGCCCCAGCATTTT
CASSPQLNSNQPQHF
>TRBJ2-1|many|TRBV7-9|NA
TGTGCCAGCAGCTTACCAGCGCTGAGCTCCTACAATGAGCAGTTCTTC
CASSLPALSSYNEQFF
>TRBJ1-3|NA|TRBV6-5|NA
TGTGCCAGCAGTTCTCCGGGGGCAAACACCATATATTTT
CASSSPGANTIYF
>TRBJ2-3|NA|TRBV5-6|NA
TGTGCCAGCAGCTTGGACGTCGGGGGCACAGATACGCAGTATTTT
CASSLDVGGTDTQYF
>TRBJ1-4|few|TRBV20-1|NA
TGCAGTGCCACCATTGACAGTGCAACTAATGAAAAACTGTTTTTT
CSATIDSATNEKLFF
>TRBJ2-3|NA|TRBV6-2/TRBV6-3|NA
TGTGCCAGCAGTTACGAGGGGAGCACAGATACGCAGTATTTT
CASSYEGSTDTQYF
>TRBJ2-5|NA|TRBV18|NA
TGTGCCAGCTCACGGGCCGGCCAAGAGACCCAGTACTTC
CASSRAGQETQYF
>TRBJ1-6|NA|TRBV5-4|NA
TGTGCCAGCAGCTTGGCTGGGGCGAATTCACCCCTCCACTTT
CASSLAGANSPLHF
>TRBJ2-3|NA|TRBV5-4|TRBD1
TGTGCCAGCAGCCCCGGGACAGGGTTGCTGGATACGCAGTATTTT
CASSPGTGLLDTQYF
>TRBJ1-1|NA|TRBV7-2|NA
TGTGCCAGCAGCCCATACAGGGCCACTGAAGCTTTCTTT
CASSPYRATEAFF
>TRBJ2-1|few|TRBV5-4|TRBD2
TGTGCCAGCAGCTCTCAAGCGGGACCCTGGAGTGAGCAGTTCTTC
CASSSQAGPWSEQFF
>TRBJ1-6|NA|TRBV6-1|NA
TGTGCCAGCTTAGATCGGAGGATTGATTCACCCCTCCACTTT
CASLDRRIDSPLHF
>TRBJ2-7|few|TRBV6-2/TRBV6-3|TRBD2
TGTGCCAGCACCGAATCGGAGGTACTAGCGGGCTACGAGCAGTACTTC
CASTESEVLAGYEQYF